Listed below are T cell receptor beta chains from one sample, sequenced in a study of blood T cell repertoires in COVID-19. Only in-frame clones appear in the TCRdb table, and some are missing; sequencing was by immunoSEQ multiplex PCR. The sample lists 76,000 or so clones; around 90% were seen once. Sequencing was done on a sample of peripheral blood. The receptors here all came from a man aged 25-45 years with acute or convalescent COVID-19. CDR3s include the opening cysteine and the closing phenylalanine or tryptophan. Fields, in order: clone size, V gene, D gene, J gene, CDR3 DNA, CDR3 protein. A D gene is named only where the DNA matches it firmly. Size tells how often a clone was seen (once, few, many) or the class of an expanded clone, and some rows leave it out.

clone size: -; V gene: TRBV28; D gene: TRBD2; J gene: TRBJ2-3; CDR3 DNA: TGTGCCAGCAGAGACAGCGCCCCAGGGAGGGGCACAGATACGCAGTATTTT; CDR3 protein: CASRDSAPGRGTDTQYF
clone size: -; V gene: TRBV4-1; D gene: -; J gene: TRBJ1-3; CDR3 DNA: TGCGCCAGCAGCCAACCCTACTTTGGGGGGGTCGGTGGAAACACCATATATTTT; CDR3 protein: CASSQPYFGGVGGNTIYF
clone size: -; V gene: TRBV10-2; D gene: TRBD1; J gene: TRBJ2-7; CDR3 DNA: TGCGCCAGCTTAGGCGACAGGGACTACGAGCAGTACTTC; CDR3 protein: CASLGDRDYEQYF
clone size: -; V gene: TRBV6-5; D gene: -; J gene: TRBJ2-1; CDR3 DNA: TGTGCCAGCAGTTACTCGCGGGGCAATGAGCAGTTCTTC; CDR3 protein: CASSYSRGNEQFF
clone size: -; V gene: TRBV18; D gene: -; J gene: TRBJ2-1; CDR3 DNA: TGTGCCAGCTCATCAACTAGCAACGAGCAGTTCTTC; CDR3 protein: CASSSTSNEQFF
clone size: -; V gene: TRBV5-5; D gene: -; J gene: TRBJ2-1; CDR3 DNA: TGTGCCAGCAGCTTGGACCCCAGCTCCTACAATGAGCAGTTCTTC; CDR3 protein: CASSLDPSSYNEQFF
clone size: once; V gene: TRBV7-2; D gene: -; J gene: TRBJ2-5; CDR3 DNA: TGTGCCAGCAGCTTAGGCCTCGGGTTCCGGGAGACCCAGTACTTC; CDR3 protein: CASSLGLGFRETQYF
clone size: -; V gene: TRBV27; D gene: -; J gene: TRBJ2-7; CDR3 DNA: TGTGCCAGCAGTCCGGACAGACGCTACGAGCAGTACTTC; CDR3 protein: CASSPDRRYEQYF
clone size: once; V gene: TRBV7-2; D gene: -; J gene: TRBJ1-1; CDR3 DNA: TGTGCCAGCAGCTTAGGCGCTCTATCGGGCACTGAAGCTTTCTTT; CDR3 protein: CASSLGALSGTEAFF
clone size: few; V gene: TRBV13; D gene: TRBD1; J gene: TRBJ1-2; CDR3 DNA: TGTGCCAGCAGCTCTCGGGGACAGGGGGTTGGCTACACCTTC; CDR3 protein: CASSSRGQGVGYTF
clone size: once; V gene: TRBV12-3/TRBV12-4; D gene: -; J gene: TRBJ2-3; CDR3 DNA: TGTGCCAGCAGTTTAAGAGAGGATACGCAGTATTTT; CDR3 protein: CASSLREDTQYF
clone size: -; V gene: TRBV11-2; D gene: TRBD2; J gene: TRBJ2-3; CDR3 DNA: TGTGCCAGCAGATCAACAGCGGGAGTAACTGATACGCAGTATTTT; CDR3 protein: CASRSTAGVTDTQYF
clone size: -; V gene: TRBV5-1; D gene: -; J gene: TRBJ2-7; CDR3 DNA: TGCGCCAGCAGCTTGGTGGGGCAGGGAATGTACGAGCAGTACTTC; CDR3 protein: CASSLVGQGMYEQYF
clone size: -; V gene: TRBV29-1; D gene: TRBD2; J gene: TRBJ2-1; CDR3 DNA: TGCAGACCGATAGCGGGAGAGGACTACAATGAGCAGTTCTTC; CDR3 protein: CRPIAGEDYNEQFF
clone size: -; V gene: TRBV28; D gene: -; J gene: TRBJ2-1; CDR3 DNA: TGTGCCAGCACGCTAGCCGTATCGGGCTCCTACAATGAGCAGTTCTTC; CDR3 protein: CASTLAVSGSYNEQFF
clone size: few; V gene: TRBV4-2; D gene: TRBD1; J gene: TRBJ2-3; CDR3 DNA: TGTGCCAGCAGCCAAGATGTGCCGGGACAGGGCACAGATACGCAGTATTTT; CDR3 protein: CASSQDVPGQGTDTQYF
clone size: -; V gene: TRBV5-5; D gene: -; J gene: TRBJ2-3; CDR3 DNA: TGTGCCAGCAGCTTAGGTTGGGCAGGGGCCACAGATACGCAGTATTTT; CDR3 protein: CASSLGWAGATDTQYF
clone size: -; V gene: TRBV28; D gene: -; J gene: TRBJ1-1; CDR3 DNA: TGTGCCAGCCGGGACATGAACACTGAAGCTTTCTTT; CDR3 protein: CASRDMNTEAFF
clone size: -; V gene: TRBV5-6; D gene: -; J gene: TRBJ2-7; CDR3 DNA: TGTGCCAGCAGCTTGGTTGAGCTCCACGAGCAGTACTTC; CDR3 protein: CASSLVELHEQYF
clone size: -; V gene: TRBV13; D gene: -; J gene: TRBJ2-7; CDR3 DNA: TGTGCCAGCAGCTTCCTTACAGGGAACGAGCAGTACTTC; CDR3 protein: CASSFLTGNEQYF
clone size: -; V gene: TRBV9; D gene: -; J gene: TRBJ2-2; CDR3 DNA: TGTGCCAGCAGCGCCGGCGGAGGGGACACCGGGGAGCTGTTTTTT; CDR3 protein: CASSAGGGDTGELFF
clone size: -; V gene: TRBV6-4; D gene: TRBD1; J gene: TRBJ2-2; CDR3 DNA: TGTGCCAGCAGTGACACCTCCCGGGACAGCCCCACCGGGGAGCTGTTTTTT; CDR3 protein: CASSDTSRDSPTGELFF
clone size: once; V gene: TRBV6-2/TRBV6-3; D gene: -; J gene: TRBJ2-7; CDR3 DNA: TGTGCCAGCAGTTACTCGAGCGTAGCCTACGAGCAGTACTTC; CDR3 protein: CASSYSSVAYEQYF
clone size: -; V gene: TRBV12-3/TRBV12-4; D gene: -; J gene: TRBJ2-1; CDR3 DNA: TGTGCCAGCAGCTTCCCTCACAATGAGCAGTTCTTC; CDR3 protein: CASSFPHNEQFF
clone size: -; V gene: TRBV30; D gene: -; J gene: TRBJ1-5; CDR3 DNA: TGTGCCTGGAGTGTACAGGGTTTAGAGCCCCAGCATTTT; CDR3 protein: CAWSVQGLEPQHF
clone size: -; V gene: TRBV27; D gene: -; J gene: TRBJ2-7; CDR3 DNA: TGTGCCAGCAGTGGGAACGGGAGAAACTACGAGCAGTACTTC; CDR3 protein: CASSGNGRNYEQYF
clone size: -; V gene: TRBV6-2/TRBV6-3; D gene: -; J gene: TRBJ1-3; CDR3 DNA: TGTGCCAGCAGTTACTCATCGGACAGCTCTGGAAACACCATATATTTT; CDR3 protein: CASSYSSDSSGNTIYF
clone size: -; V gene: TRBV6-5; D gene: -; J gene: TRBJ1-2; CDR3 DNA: TGTGCCAGCACCCCGACAGGCGGACCCTATGGCTACACCTTC; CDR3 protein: CASTPTGGPYGYTF
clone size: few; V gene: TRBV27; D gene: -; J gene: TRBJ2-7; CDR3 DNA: TGTGCCAGCAGTCAACTCCAGACATTAGGGGAAGCCCTGTACTTC; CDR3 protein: CASSQLQTLGEALYF
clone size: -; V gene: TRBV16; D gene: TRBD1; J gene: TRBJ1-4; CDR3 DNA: TGTGCCAGCAGCCAATATTTGGGGACAGGGGACGAAAAACTGTTTTTT; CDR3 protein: CASSQYLGTGDEKLFF
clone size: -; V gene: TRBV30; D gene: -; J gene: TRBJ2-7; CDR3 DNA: TGTGCCTGGTCTTTGAGGTTCTACGAGCAGTACTTC; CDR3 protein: CAWSLRFYEQYF
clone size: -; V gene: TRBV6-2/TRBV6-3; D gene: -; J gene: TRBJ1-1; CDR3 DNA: TGTGCCAGCAGCCCGGGCGTGTTAAACACTGAAGCTTTCTTT; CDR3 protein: CASSPGVLNTEAFF
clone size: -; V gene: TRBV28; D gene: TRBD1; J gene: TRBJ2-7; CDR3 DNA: TGTGCCACCTTAGGACAGGGGTACGTCGAGCAGTACTTC; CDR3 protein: CATLGQGYVEQYF
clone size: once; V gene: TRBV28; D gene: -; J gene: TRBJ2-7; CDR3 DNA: TGTGCCAGCAGTTTAAGTCCCGCGAGCTCCTACGAGCAGTACTTC; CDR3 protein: CASSLSPASSYEQYF
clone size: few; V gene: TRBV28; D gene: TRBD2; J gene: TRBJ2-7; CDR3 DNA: TGTGCCAGCAGTTTCTCCGGACTAGCGGAAATCTACGAGCAGTACTTC; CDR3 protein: CASSFSGLAEIYEQYF
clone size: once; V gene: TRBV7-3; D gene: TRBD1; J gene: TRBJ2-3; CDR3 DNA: TGTGCCAGCAGCTCCCCCCGGGACAGGGTCCGAAATACGCAGTATTTT; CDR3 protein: CASSSPRDRVRNTQYF
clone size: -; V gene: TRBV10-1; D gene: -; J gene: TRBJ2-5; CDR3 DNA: TGCGCCAGCAGTGTTTCAGGGAGCGGGGAGACCCAGTACTTC; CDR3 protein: CASSVSGSGETQYF
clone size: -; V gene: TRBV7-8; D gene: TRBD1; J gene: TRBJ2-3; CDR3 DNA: TGTGCCAGCATAAAGGGACAGGGTGGGGATACGCAGTATTTT; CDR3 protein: CASIKGQGGDTQYF
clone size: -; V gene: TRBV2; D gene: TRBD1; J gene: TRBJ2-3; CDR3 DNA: TGTGCCAGCAGGGGGGACAGCCACACAGATACGCAGTATTTT; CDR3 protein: CASRGDSHTDTQYF
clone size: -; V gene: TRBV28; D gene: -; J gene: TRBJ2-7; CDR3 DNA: TGTGCCAGCAGTTTGGATGACAGCTACGAGCAGTACTTC; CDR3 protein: CASSLDDSYEQYF
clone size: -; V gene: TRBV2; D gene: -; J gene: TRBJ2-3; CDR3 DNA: TGTGCCAGCAGTGGGGGAGTTTTGCAATATACGCAGTATTTT; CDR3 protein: CASSGGVLQYTQYF
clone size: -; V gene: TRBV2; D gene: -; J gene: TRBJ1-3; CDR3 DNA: TGTGCCAGCAGGGGTGGGCAGGTTGGAAACACCATATATTTT; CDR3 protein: CASRGGQVGNTIYF
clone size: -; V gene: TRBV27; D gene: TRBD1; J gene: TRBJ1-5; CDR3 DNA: TGTGCCAGCAGTACCCGACAGGGGGGCAATCAGCCCCAGCATTTT; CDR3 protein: CASSTRQGGNQPQHF
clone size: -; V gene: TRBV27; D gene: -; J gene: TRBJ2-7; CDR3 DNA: TGTGCCAGCAGTTCCGCGACTAGGCACGACCAGTACTTC; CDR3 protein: CASSSATRHDQYF
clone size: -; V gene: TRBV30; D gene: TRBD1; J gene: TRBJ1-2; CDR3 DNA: TGTGCCTGGAGTGGGACAGGGGGCGCTAAGTCCGGCTACACCTTC; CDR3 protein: CAWSGTGGAKSGYTF
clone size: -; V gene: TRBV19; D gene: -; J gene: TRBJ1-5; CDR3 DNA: TGTGCCAGTCGGACAGTCGGATCGCAGCATTTT; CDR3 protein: CASRTVGSQHF
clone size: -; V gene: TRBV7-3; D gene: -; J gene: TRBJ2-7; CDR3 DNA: TGTGCCAGCAGCCGTGGGGCGGGGGCCCCCTACGAGCAGTACTTC; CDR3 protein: CASSRGAGAPYEQYF
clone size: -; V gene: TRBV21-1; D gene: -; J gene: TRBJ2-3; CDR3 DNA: TGTGCCAGCAGCAAAGGTGGGCGCAGGGGGCTAGATACGCAGTATTTT; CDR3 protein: CASSKGGRRGLDTQYF
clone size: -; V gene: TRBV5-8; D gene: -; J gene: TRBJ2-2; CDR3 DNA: TGTGCCAGCAGCTTTCGGTCCGGACTAACCCCCGTCACCGGGGAGCTGTTTTTT; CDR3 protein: CASSFRSGLTPVTGELFF